This T cell receptor beta chain was profiled in a study of cytomegalovirus exposure and HLA in healthy donors. Findings of the study overall: Reportedly, a later analysis found an Asian-associated ancestry cluster had fewer N-insertions than the roughly 700-donor mean.

J lost 2 bases, V lost 1 base, and 10 bases had no gene match. CDR1 and CDR2 from the germline V gene are SGHRS and YFSETQ. The CDR3 runs to 17 residues. It was with 60 Vbeta and 13 Jbeta primers that the PCR ran. Some clones are missing from TCRdb's copy, which holds only in-frame ones; the method was immunoSEQ multiplex PCR. The sample has 150,000 to 200,000 clones, roughly 80% seen once; the top ten hold 1.3% to 1.5%. This clone was picked up one time. Its antigen is not known. Sequencing was carried out using PBMCs. This TCR derives from a girl aged 10 to 17 in good health and CMV-seropositive. This rearrangement joins TRBV5-1 to TRBJ2-3; 7 nucleotides line up with TRBD2. The CDR3 region is CASSLPPAGDTTDTQYF. CDR3 DNA sequence: TGCGCCAGCAGCTTGCCCCCGGCGGGAGATACCACAGATACGCAGTATTTT.